Detailed here is one T cell receptor beta chain. These data belong to a study of T-cell reconstitution after alpha-beta-depleted transplantation in children. From germline, CDR1 is SQVTM and CDR2 ANQGSEA. With 2 bases removed from V and 3 bases from J, the gap between germline ends came to 12 bases. The CDR3 sequence is 14 residues long. For TCRbeta, the library was prepared with unique molecular identifiers. One entry per CDR3 protein results from TCRdb running MiXCR on the PCR reads. The sample holds 250,000 to 300,000 distinct CDR3 sequences, about a tenth seen once. The TCR was taken from a human donor who donated a stem cell graft to a child with SCID. This specimen consisted of PBMCs from the stem cell graft donor, obtained from the stem cell graft. This chain links TRBV29-1 with TRBJ2-3; the D gene could be TRBD1 or TRBD2 (5 bases each). CDR3 protein: CSVEKRGRTDTQYF. Written as DNA, the CDR3 is TGCAGCGTTGAAAAGAGGGGAAGGACAGATACGCAGTATTTT.